This T cell receptor beta chain was recorded in a study of shared clonotypes between healthy human individuals. About the study: Each donor contributed plates that comprised three CD4 naive, three CD4 memory, two CD8 naive and one CD8 memory.

Overall study findings and caveats: Clonotype sharing among the donors was expected to vary with sequencing depth. Naive subsets typically showed greater estimated richness than memory subsets.

Of note for this clone: Its antigen is still unknown.

Per germline, CDR1 SNHLY and CDR2 FYNNEI. The CDR3 extends over 13 amino acids. J lost 7 bases, V lost 4 bases, and 4 bases had no gene match. This table comes from immunoSEQ multiplex PCR, and its TCRdb copy is limited to in-frame clones, with some not included. The sample yields roughly 1,000,000 clones, 75% to 85% seen once. The receptor comes from a man aged 18 to 29 in good health. Some clones in this sample may be carry-over from other donors' samples. The rearrangement uses TRBV2 and TRBJ2-1; 7 bases line up with TRBD2. The sample consisted of memory CD4+ T cells from PBMCs. Subset defined: CD45RA-negative fraction. CDR3 amino acids: CASSVGAGNEQFF. The CDR3 region has the DNA TGTGCCAGCAGTGTGGGAGCGGGGAATGAGCAGTTCTTC. Full variable domain (outside the CDR3, taken from reference TRBV2 and TRBJ2-1): EPEVTQTPSHQVTQMGQEVILRCVPISNHLYFYWYRQILGQKVEFLVSFYNNEISEKSEIFDDQFSVERPDGSNFTLKIRSTKLEDSAMYFCASSVGAGNEQFFGPGTRLTVL.